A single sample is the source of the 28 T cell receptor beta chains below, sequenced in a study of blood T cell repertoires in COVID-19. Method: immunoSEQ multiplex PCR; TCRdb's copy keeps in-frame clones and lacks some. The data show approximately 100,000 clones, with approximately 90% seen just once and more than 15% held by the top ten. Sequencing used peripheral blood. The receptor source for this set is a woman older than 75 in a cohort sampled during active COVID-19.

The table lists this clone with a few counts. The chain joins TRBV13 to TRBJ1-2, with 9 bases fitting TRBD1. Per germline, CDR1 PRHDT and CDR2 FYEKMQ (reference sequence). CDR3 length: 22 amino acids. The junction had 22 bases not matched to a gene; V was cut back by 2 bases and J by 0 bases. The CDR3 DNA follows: TGTGCCAGCAGCTTACTGAGGCAGTTTAATCCGGGACAGGGAAACCCTAACTATGGCTACACCTTC. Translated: CASSLLRQFNPGQGNPNYGYTF.

The CDR3 reads CASSQISGNEQFF. The CDR3 coding sequence is TGTGCCAGCAGCCAAATAAGCGGCAATGAGCAGTTCTTC. V is TRBV3-1 (or the pseudogene TRBV3-2) and J is TRBJ2-1; D might be TRBD2 (5 bases). Germline V gives CDR1 LGHDT, CDR2 YNNKEL (reference sequence). Deletions cut 2 bases from V and 6 bases from J, with 8 bases between. This CDR3 spans 13 amino acids.

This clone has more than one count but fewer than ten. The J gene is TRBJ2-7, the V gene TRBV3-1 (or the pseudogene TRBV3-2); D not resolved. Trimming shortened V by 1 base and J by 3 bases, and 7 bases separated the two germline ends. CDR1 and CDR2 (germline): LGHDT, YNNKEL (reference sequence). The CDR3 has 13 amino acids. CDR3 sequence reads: CASSQGANYEQYF. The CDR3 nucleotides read TGTGCCAGCAGCCAAGGGGCCAACTACGAGCAGTACTTC.

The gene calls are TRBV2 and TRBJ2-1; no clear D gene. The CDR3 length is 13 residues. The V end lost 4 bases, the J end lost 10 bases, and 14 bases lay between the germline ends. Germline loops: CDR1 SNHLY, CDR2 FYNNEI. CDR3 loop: CASSGNPMGEQFF. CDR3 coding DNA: TGTGCCAGCAGTGGTAATCCCATGGGCGAGCAGTTCTTC.

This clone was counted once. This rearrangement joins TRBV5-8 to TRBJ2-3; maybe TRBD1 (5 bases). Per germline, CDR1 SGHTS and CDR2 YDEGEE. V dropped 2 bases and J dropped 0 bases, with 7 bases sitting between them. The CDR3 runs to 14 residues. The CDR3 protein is CASSLGESTDTQYF. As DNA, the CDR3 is TGTGCCAGCAGCTTAGGGGAAAGCACAGATACGCAGTATTTT.

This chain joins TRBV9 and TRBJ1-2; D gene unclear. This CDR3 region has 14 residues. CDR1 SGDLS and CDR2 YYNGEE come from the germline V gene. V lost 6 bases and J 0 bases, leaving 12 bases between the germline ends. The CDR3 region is CASTATTTNYGYTF. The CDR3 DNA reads TGTGCCAGCACCGCAACTACGACTAACTATGGCTACACCTTC.

CDR3 residues: CASSFPQGVKYF. DNA of the CDR3: TGTGCCAGCAGCTTCCCTCAGGGGGTGAAGTATTTT. The gene calls are TRBV3-1 (or the pseudogene TRBV3-2) and TRBJ2-3, with TRBD1 matching over 7 bases. The junction had 9 bases not matched to a gene; V was cut back by 5 bases and J by 13 bases. The CDR3 is 12 residues long. The germline CDR1 and CDR2 sequences are LGHDT and YNNKEL (reference sequence).

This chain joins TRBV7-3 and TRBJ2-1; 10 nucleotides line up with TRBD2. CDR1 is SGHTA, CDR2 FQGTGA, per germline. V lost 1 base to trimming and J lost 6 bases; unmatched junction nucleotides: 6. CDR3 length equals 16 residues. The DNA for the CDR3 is TGTGCCAGCAGCTTAAGTCCAGCGGGGGGGACCAATGAGCAGTTCTTC. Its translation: CASSLSPAGGTNEQFF.

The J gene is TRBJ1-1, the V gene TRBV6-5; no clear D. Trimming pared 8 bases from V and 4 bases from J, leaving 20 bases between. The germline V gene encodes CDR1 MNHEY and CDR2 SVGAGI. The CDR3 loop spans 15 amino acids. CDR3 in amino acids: CASHTNGWESTEAFF. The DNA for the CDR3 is TGTGCCAGCCATACAAACGGGTGGGAGAGCACTGAAGCTTTCTTT.

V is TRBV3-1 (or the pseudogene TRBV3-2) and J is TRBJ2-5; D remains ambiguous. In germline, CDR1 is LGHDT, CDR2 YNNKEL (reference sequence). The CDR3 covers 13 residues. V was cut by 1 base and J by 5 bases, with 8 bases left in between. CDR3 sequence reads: CASSQGPRETQYF. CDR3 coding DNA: TGTGCCAGCAGCCAAGGCCCGCGCGAGACCCAGTACTTC.

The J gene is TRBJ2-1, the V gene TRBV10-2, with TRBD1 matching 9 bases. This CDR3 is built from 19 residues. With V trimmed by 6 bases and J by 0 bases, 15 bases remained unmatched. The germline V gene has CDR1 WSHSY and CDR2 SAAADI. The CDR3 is CASRTGGFGSPGSYNEQFF. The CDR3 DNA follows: TGCGCCAGCAGAACAGGGGGCTTTGGGTCCCCTGGCTCCTACAATGAGCAGTTCTTC.

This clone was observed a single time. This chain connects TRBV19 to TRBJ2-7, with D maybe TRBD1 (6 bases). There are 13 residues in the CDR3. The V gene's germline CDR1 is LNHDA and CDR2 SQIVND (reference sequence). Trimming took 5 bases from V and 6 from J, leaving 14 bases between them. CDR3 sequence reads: CASSSYQGSEQYF. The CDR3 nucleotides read TGTGCCAGTAGTTCCTATCAGGGGTCCGAGCAGTACTTC.

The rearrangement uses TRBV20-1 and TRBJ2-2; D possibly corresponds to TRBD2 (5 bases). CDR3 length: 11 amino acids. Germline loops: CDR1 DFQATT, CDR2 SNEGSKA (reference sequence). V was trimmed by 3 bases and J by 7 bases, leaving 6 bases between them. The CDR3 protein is CSASSVGELFF. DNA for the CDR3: TGCAGTGCTAGTAGCGTCGGGGAGCTGTTTTTT.

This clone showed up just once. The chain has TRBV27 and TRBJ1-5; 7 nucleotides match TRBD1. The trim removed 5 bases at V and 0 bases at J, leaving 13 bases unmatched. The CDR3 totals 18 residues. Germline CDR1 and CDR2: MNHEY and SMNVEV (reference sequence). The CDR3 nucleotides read TGTGCCAGCAGTCTTTGGGGCGACAGGGTTGGTAGCAATCAGCCCCAGCATTTT. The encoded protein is CASSLWGDRVGSNQPQHF.

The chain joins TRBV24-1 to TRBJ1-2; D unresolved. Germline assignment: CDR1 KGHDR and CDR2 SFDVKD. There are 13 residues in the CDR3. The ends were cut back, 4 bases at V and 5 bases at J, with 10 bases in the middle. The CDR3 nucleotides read TGTGCCACCAGTGACAATGGCGGGTATGGCTACACCTTC. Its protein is CATSDNGGYGYTF.

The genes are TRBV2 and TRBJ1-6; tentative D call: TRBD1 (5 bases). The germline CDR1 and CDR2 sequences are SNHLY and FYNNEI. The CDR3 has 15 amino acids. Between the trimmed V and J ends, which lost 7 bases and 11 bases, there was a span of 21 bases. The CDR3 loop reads CASTGGAGRGAPLHF. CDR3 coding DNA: TGTGCCAGCACCGGAGGGGCAGGGCGGGGCGCACCCCTCCACTTT.

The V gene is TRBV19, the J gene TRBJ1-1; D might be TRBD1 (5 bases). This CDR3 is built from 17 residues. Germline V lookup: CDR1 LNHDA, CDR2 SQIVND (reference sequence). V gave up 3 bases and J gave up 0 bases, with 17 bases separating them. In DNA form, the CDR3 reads TGTGCCAGTAGTATCCTCTGGGGGGGACGGATGAACACTGAAGCTTTCTTT. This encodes CASSILWGGRMNTEAFF.

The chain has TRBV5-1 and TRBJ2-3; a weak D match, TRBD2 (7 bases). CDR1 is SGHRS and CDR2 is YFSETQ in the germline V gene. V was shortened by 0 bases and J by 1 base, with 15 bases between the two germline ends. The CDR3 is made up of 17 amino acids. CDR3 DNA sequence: TGCGCCAGCAGCTTGGTCGGGGGGCTGGACGGCACAGATACGCAGTATTTT. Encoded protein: CASSLVGGLDGTDTQYF.

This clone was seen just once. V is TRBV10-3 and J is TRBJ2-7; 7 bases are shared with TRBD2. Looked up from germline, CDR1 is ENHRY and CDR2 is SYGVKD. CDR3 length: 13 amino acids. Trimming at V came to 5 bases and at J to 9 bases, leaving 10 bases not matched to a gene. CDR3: CAISQGTGGPQYF. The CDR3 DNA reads TGTGCCATCAGTCAGGGAACGGGAGGACCGCAGTACTTC.

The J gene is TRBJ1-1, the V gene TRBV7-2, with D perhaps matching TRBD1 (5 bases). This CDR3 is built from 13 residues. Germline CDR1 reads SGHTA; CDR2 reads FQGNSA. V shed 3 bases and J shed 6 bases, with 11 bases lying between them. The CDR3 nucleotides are TGTGCCAGCAGCTTCGGGGGGTCGGCTGAAGCTTTCTTT. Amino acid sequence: CASSFGGSAEAFF.

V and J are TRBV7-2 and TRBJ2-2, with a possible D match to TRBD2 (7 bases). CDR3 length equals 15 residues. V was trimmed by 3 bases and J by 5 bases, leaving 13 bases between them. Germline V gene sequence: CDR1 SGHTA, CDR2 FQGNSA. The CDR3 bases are TGTGCCAGCAGCTTCCGGGGGGCCGGGACCGGGGAGCTGTTTTTT. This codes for CASSFRGAGTGELFF.

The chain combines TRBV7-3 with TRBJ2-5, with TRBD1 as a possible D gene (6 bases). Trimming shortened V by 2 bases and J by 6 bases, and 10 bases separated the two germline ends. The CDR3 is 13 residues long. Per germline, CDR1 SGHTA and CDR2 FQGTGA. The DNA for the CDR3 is TGTGCCAGCAGCTTAGGGGGCGCGAAGACCCAGTACTTC. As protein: CASSLGGAKTQYF.

The CDR3 DNA reads as TGCGCCAGCAGCCAAACAGGTGGTGAGCGCAATCAGCCCCAGCATTTT. As protein: CASSQTGGERNQPQHF. The V and J genes are TRBV4-1 and TRBJ1-5; D may be TRBD1 (5 bases). The germline CDR1 and CDR2 sequences are MGHRA and YSYEKL. This CDR3 spans 16 amino acids. V gave up 2 bases and J gave up 2 bases, with 13 bases separating them.

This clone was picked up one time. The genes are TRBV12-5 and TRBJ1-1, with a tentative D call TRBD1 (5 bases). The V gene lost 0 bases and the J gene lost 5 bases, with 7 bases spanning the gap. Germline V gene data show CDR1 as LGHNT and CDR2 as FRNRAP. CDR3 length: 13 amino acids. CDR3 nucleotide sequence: TGTGCTAGTGGTTTGGTAGCAGGGACTGAAGCTTTCTTT. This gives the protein CASGLVAGTEAFF.

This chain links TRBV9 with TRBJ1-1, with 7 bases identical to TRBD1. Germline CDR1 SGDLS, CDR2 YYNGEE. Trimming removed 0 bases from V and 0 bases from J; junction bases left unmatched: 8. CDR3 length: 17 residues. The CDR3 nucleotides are TGTGCCAGCAGCGTAGGACAGGGAGTAGTCATGAACACTGAAGCTTTCTTT. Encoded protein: CASSVGQGVVMNTEAFF.

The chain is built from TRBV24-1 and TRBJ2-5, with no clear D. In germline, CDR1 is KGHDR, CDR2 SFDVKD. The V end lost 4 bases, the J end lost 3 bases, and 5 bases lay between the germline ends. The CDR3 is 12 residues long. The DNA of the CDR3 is TGTGCCACCAGTGACCGTGAAGAGACCCAGTACTTC. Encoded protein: CATSDREETQYF.

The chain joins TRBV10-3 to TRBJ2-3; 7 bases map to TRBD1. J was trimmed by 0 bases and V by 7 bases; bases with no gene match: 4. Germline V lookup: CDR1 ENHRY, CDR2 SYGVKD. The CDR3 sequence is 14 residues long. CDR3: CAIKIQGSTDTQYF. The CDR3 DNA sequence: TGTGCCATCAAAATACAGGGGAGCACAGATACGCAGTATTTT.

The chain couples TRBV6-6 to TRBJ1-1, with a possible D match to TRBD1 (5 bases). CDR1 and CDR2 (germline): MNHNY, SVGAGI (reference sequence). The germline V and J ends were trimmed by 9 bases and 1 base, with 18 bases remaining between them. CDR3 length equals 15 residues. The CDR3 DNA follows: TGTGCCAGTTACCCGCCCAGGACACAGAACACTGAAGCTTTCTTT. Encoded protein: CASYPPRTQNTEAFF.